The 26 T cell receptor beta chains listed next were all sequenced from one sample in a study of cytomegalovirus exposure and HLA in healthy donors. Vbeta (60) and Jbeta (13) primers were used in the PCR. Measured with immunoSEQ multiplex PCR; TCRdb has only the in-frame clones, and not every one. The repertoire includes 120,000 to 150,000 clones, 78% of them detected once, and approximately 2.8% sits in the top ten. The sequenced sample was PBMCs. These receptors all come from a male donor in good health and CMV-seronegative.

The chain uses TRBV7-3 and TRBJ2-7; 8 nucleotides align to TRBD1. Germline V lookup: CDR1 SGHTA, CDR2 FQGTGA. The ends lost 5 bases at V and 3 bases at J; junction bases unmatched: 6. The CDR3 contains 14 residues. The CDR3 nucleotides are TGTGCCAGCAGCCCAGGTGGACAGGGCTACGAGCAGTACTTC. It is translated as CASSPGGQGYEQYF.

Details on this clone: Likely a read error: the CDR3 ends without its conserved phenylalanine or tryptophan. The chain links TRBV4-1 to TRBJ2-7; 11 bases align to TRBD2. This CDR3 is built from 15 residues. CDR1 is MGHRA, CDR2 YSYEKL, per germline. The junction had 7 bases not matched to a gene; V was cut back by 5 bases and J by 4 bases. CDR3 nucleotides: TGCGCCAGCAGCTTAACTAGCGGGAGTGGGTACGAGCAGTACCTC. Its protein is CASSLTSGSGYEQYL.

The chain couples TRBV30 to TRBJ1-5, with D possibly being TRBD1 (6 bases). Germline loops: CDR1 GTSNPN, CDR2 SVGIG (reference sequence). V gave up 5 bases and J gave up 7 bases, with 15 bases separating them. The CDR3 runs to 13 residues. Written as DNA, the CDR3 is TGTGCCTGGCAGGACAGCATTGAACAGCCCCAGCATTTT. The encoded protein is CAWQDSIEQPQHF.

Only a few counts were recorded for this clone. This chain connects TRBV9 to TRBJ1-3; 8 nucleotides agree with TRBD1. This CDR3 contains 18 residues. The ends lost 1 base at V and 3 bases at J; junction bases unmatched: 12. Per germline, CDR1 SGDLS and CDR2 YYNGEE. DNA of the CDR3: TGTGCCAGCAGCGTAAGTTCGGGCGGACAGGGAAATGGAAACACCATATATTTT. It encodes CASSVSSGGQGNGNTIYF.

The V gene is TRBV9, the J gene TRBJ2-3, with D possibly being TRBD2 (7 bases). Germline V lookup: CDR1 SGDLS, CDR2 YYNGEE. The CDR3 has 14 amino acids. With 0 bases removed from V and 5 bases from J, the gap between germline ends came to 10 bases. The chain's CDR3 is CASSVEGGRDTQYF. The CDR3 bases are TGTGCCAGCAGCGTAGAGGGGGGGCGAGATACGCAGTATTTT.

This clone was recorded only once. The CDR3 region is CASSSRGREAFF. CDR3 DNA: TGTGCCAGTAGTTCCAGGGGGCGTGAAGCTTTCTTT. V usage is TRBV19 and J usage is TRBJ1-1; 8 bases map to TRBD1. CDR1 LNHDA and CDR2 SQIVND come from the germline V gene (reference sequence). Trimming at V came to 5 bases and at J to 7 bases, leaving 3 bases not matched to a gene. The CDR3 is 12 residues long.

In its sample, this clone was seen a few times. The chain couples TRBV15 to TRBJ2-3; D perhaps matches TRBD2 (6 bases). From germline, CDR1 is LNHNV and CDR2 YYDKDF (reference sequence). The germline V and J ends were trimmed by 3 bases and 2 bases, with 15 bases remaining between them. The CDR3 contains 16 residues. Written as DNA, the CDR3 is TGTGCCACCAGCAGCCGGATAGCGGAGCACACAGATACGCAGTATTTT. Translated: CATSSRIAEHTDTQYF.

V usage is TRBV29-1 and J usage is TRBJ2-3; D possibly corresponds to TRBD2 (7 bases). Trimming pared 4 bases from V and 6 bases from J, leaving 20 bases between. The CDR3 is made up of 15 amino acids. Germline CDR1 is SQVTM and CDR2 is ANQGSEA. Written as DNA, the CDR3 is TGCAGCGTTGTGGGGGAGGGGGTCCCGGGGGATACGCAGTATTTT. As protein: CSVVGEGVPGDTQYF.

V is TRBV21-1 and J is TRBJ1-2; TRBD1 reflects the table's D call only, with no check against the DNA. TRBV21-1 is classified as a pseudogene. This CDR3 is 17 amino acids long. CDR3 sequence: CASSRPPGRGPSDGYTF. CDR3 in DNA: TGTGCCAGCAGCAGGCCCCCGGGCAGGGGGCCCTCGGACGGCTACACCTTC.

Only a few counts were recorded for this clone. CDR3 nucleotides: TGCGCCAGCAGCTTCTCCACCCACCCAAGGTCTAGCGGGGGCCCCTACGAGCAGTACTTC. Translating it yields CASSFSTHPRSSGGPYEQYF. The chain is built from TRBV5-1 and TRBJ2-7, with 10 bases matching TRBD2. The CDR3 extends over 20 amino acids. CDR1 and CDR2 (germline): SGHRS, YFSETQ. Trimming cost V 2 bases and J 2 bases; bases outside gene matches: 19.

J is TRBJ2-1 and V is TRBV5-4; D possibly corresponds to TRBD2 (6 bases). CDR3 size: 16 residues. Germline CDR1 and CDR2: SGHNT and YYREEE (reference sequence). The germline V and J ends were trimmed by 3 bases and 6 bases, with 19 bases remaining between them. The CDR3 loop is CASSSGMGLQSNEQFF. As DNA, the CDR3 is TGTGCCAGCAGCTCAGGGATGGGACTCCAGTCCAATGAGCAGTTCTTC.

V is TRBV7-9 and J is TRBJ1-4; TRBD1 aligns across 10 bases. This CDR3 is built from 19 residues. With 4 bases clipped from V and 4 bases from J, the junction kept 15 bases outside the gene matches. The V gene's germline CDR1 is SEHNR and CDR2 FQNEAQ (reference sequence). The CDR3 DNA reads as TGTGCCAGCAGCTCGTCCGGGACAGGGGAGTTCAGTGGTAATGAAAAACTGTTTTTT. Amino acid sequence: CASSSSGTGEFSGNEKLFF. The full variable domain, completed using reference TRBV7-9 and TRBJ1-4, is DTGVSQNPRHKITKRGQNVTFRCDPISEHNRLYWYRQTLGQGPEFLTYFQNEAQLEKSRLLSDRFSAERPKGSFSTLEIQRTEQGDSAMYLCASSSSGTGEFSGNEKLFFGSGTQLSVL.

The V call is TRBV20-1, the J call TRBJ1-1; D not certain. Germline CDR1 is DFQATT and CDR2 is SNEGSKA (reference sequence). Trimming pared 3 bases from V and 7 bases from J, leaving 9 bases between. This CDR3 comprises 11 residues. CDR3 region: CSASHRSEAFF. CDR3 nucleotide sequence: TGCAGTGCTAGTCATCGCAGTGAAGCTTTCTTT.

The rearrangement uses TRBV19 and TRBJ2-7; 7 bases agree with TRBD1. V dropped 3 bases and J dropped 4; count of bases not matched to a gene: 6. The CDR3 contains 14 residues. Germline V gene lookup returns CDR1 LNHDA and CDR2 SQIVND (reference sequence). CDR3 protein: CASSMLGTAYEQYF. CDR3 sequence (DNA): TGTGCCAGTAGTATGTTAGGGACAGCATACGAGCAGTACTTC.

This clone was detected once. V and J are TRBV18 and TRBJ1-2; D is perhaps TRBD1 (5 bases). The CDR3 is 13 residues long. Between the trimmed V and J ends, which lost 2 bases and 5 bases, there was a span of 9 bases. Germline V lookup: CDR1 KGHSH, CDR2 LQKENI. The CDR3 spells CASSPGATYGYTF. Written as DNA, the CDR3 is TGTGCCAGCTCACCAGGGGCGACATATGGCTACACCTTC.

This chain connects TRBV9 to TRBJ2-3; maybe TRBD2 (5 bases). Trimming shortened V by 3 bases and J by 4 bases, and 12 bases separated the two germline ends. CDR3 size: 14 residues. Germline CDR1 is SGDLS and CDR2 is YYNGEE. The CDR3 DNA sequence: TGTGCCAGCAGCGCCCCGTCGGAGGCAGATACGCAGTATTTT. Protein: CASSAPSEADTQYF.

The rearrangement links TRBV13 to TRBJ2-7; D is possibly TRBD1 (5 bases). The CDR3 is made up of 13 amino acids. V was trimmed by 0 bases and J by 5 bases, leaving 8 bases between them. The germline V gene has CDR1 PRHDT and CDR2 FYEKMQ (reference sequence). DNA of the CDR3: TGTGCCAGCAGCTTAGGGGGCAGGGACGAGCAGTACTTC. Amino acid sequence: CASSLGGRDEQYF.

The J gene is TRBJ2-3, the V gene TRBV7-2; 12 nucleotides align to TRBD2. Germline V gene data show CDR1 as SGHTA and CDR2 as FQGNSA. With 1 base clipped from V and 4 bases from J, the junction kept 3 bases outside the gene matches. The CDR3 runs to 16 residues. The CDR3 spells CASSLGPSGGADTQYF. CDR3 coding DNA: TGTGCCAGCAGCTTAGGTCCTAGCGGGGGGGCAGATACGCAGTATTTT.

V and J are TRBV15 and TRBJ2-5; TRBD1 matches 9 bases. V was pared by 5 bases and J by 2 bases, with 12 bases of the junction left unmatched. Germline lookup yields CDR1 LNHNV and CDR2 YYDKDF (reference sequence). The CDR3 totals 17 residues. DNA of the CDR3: TGTGCCACCAGCTCTGGAGAGGGGACAGGGTATCAAGAGACCCAGTACTTC. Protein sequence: CATSSGEGTGYQETQYF.

The CDR3 DNA is TGTGCCAGCAGCGAACAGGGGAACACCTACGAGCAGTACTTC. Protein: CASSEQGNTYEQYF. The chain employs TRBV25-1 and TRBJ2-7; 7 bases match TRBD1. CDR1 MGHDK and CDR2 SYGVNS come from the germline V gene. The CDR3 contains 14 residues. V was pared by 6 bases and J by 2 bases, with 7 bases of the junction left unmatched.

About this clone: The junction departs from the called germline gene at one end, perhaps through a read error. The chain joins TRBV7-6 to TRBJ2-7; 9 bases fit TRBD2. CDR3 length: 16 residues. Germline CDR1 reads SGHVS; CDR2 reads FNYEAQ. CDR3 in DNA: TGTGCCAGCAGCTTAGTTCTAGCGGGACCCTCCGACGAGCAGTACTTC. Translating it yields CASSLVLAGPSDEQYF.

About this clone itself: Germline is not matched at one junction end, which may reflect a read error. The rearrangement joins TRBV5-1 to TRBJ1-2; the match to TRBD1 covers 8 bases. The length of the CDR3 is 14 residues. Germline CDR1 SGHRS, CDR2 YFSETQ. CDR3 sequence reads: CASSSTGDRYGYPF. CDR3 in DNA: TGCGCCAGCAGCTCGACAGGGGATCGCTATGGCTACCCCTTC.

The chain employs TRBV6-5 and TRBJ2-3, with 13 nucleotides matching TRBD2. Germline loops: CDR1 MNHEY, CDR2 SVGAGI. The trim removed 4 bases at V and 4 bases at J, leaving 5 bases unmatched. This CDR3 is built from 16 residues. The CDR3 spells CASSWGLAGYADTQYF. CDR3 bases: TGTGCCAGCAGTTGGGGACTAGCGGGATACGCAGATACGCAGTATTTT.

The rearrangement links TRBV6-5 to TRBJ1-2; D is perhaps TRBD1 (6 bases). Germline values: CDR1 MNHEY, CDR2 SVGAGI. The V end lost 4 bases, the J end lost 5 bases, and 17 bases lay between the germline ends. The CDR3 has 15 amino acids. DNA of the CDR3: TGTGCCAGCAGTTTTGGGCAGGGGATGGGGTATGGCTACACCTTC. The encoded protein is CASSFGQGMGYGYTF.

CDR3 DNA sequence: TGCGCCAGCAGCCCAGGGCCGAACACCGGGGAGCTGTTTTTT. This codes for CASSPGPNTGELFF. The chain carries TRBV4-3 and TRBJ2-2; D perhaps matches TRBD1 (5 bases). Germline loops: CDR1 LGHNA, CDR2 YSLEER. Trimming cost V 4 bases and J 0 bases, with 6 bases left between them. The CDR3 contains 14 residues.

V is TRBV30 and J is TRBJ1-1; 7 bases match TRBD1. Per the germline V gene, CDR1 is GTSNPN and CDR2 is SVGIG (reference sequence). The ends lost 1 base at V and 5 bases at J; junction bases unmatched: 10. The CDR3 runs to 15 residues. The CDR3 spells CAWSGDRQGLTEAFF. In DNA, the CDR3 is TGTGCCTGGAGTGGGGACCGACAGGGCCTGACTGAAGCTTTCTTT.